A selection of T cell receptor beta chains follows, all from one sample in a study of ipilimumab plus nivolumab after autologous stem cell transplantation. Generated by immunoSEQ multiplex PCR, the TCRdb table keeps only in-frame clones and is missing some. The sample lists tens of thousands of clones; over 80% were seen once. This specimen was PBMCs, taken in a trial of ipilimumab plus nivolumab as post-transplant consolidation. These receptors all come from a male donor with diffuse large B-cell lymphoma. The CDR3 runs from the conserved cysteine through the conserved F or W. The order of the fields is V gene, clone size, J gene, D gene, CDR3 length, CDR3 protein, CDR3 DNA. The D gene is left open where the match is weak. Some rows have no size entry. The others give once, few or many, or a class for an expanded clone.

TRBV4-2,.,TRBJ2-3,.,14,CASSPKGTPDTQYF,TGTGCCAGCAGCCCTAAAGGGACCCCGGATACGCAGTATTTT
TRBV7-9,.,TRBJ2-7,.,14,CASSFAGSGGEQYF,TGTGCCAGCAGCTTTGCAGGATCTGGGGGCGAGCAGTACTTC
TRBV5-4,.,TRBJ2-3,TRBD2,16,CASSLAGGTYTDTQYF,TGTGCCAGCAGCTTGGCGGGGGGGACCTACACAGATACGCAGTATTTT
TRBV6-5,.,TRBJ2-1,TRBD2,16,CASSSPTSGRYNEQFF,TGTGCCAGCAGTTCTCCAACTAGCGGGAGGTACAATGAGCAGTTCTTC
TRBV29-1,.,TRBJ1-2,.,12,CSVEDGAGGYTF,TGCAGCGTTGAAGATGGGGCTGGCGGCTACACCTTC
TRBV6-1,.,TRBJ2-7,.,14,CASSDPMSSYEQYF,TGTGCCAGCAGTGATCCCATGAGCTCCTACGAGCAGTACTTC
TRBV7-3,.,TRBJ2-1,TRBD2,18,CASSQSSGGWSSYNEQFF,TGTGCCAGCAGCCAATCTAGCGGGGGCTGGAGCTCCTACAATGAGCAGTTCTTC
TRBV6-1,.,TRBJ2-3,TRBD1,14,CASTQGVHGDTQYF,TGTGCCAGCACCCAGGGGGTGCATGGAGATACGCAGTATTTT
TRBV18,.,TRBJ2-7,.,12,CASSPGGDEQYF,TGTGCCAGCTCACCAGGAGGGGACGAGCAGTACTTC
TRBV2,.,TRBJ1-2,.,14,CASSDWGYNYGYTF,TGTGCCAGCAGTGATTGGGGGTATAACTATGGCTACACCTTC
TRBV19,few,TRBJ1-5,.,14,CASSIASPRWPQHF,TGTGCCAGTAGTATAGCCTCCCCTAGGTGGCCCCAGCATTTT
TRBV15,.,TRBJ2-4,TRBD1,14,CATTSTGAKNIQYF,TGTGCCACCACCTCGACAGGGGCCAAAAACATTCAGTACTTC
TRBV10-3,.,TRBJ1-1,.,15,CAISATYQGSAEAFF,TGTGCCATCAGTGCCACCTACCAGGGGTCAGCTGAAGCTTTCTTT
TRBV18,once,TRBJ2-7,TRBD2,15,CASSPPSGARDEQYF,TGTGCCAGCTCACCACCTAGCGGGGCTCGCGACGAGCAGTACTTC
TRBV5-1,once,TRBJ1-2,.,12,CASSIGTYGYTF,TGCGCCAGCAGCATAGGGACTTATGGCTACACCTTC
TRBV5-1,.,TRBJ2-3,.,15,CASSLARGGPDTQYF,TGCGCCAGCAGCTTGGCGCGCGGGGGCCCAGATACGCAGTATTTT
TRBV6-4,.,TRBJ2-2,.,15,CASSEGHLNTGELFF,TGTGCCAGCAGTGAGGGACACCTAAACACCGGGGAGCTGTTTTTT
TRBV2,.,TRBJ1-2,.,13,CASSLDSSRVYTF,TGTGCCAGCAGCTTGGACAGTTCTAGAGTCTACACCTTC
TRBV2,.,TRBJ2-5,.,13,CASSVSWEQTQYF,TGTGCCAGCAGTGTCAGTTGGGAACAGACCCAGTACTTC
TRBV7-2,.,TRBJ2-7,.,13,CASSFRETYEQYF,TGTGCCAGCAGCTTCAGGGAAACCTACGAGCAGTACTTC
TRBV10-3,.,TRBJ2-2,.,14,CAISDRDNTGELFF,TGTGCCATCAGTGACAGGGATAACACCGGGGAGCTGTTTTTT
TRBV18,.,TRBJ1-6,.,16,CASSPALRGFESPLHF,TGTGCCAGCTCACCAGCGTTGCGGGGATTTGAATCACCCCTCCACTTT
TRBV4-2,.,TRBJ2-5,TRBD2,16,CASSPRLAGGQETQYF,TGTGCCAGCAGCCCCCGTTTAGCGGGAGGGCAAGAGACCCAGTACTTC
TRBV23-1,.,TRBJ1-3,.,14,CASRTGYWRNTIYF,TGCGCCAGCAGAACAGGGTATTGGAGAAACACCATATATTTT
TRBV4-2,.,TRBJ1-5,TRBD1,17,CASSPGTGDEGNQPQHF,TGTGCCAGCAGTCCCGGGACAGGGGACGAAGGCAATCAGCCCCAGCATTTT
TRBV19,.,TRBJ2-7,TRBD1,15,CASSPGQGFAYEQYF,TGTGCCAGTAGTCCAGGACAGGGTTTTGCCTACGAGCAGTACTTC
TRBV5-5,.,TRBJ1-2,TRBD1,15,CASSLRDSEAYGYTF,TGTGCCAGCAGCTTAAGGGACAGCGAAGCCTATGGCTACACCTTC
TRBV7-8,.,TRBJ1-2,TRBD1,15,CASSPWTGGGYGYTF,TGTGCCAGCAGCCCTTGGACAGGGGGGGGCTATGGCTACACCTTC
TRBV9,.,TRBJ2-3,TRBD2,16,CASSLLDGGARGTQYF,TGTGCCAGCAGCTTACTCGACGGGGGGGCCAGGGGTACGCAGTATTTT
TRBV2,few,TRBJ2-3,.,15,CASSAWGIITDTQYF,TGTGCCAGCAGTGCGTGGGGGATTATCACAGATACGCAGTATTTT
TRBV2,once,TRBJ1-2,TRBD1,14,CASSGTGANYGYTF,TGTGCCAGCAGTGGGACAGGGGCTAACTATGGCTACACCTTC
TRBV15,.,TRBJ1-6,TRBD1,14,CATRQGEYNSPLHF,TGTGCCACCAGACAGGGGGAATATAATTCACCCCTCCACTTT
TRBV7-8,.,TRBJ2-7,TRBD1,14,CASSLGTGGSEQYF,TGTGCCAGCAGCTTGGGGACAGGGGGCAGCGAGCAGTACTTC
TRBV2,many,TRBJ2-3,TRBD2,19,CASSEEPGLAGGPRDTQYF,TGTGCCAGCAGTGAAGAGCCCGGACTAGCGGGGGGGCCACGTGATACGCAGTATTTT
TRBV9,.,TRBJ2-5,.,13,CASSVGVEETQYF,TGTGCCAGCAGCGTAGGGGTGGAGGAGACCCAGTACTTC
TRBV6-6,.,TRBJ1-2,TRBD1,16,CASSYTPTGSIYGYTF,TGTGCCAGCAGTTACACCCCGACAGGGAGCATCTATGGCTACACCTTC
TRBV7-2,many,TRBJ1-1,.,14,CASSLASSITEAFF,TGTGCCAGCAGCTTAGCCTCATCCATCACTGAAGCTTTCTTT
TRBV6-6,.,TRBJ2-7,TRBD1,15,CASSSTYRGTYEQYF,TGTGCCAGCAGTTCGACCTACAGGGGAACCTACGAGCAGTACTTC
TRBV4-1,.,TRBJ1-3,TRBD1,16,CASSQAPQGAGNTIYF,TGCGCCAGCAGCCAAGCCCCACAGGGGGCTGGAAACACCATATATTTT
TRBV29-1,once,TRBJ2-7,.,13,CSVEFGQTYEQYF,TGCAGCGTAGAATTCGGACAGACCTACGAGCAGTACTTC
TRBV11-1,.,TRBJ1-1,TRBD1,17,CASRPGTGVFGDTEAFF,TGTGCCAGCAGACCAGGGACAGGGGTTTTCGGGGACACTGAAGCTTTCTTT
TRBV4-1,few,TRBJ1-6,.,15,CASSQPPGTDSPLHF,TGCGCCAGCAGCCAACCTCCGGGTACCGATTCACCCCTCCACTTT
TRBV5-1,.,TRBJ1-1,.,15,CASSLEATMNTEAFF,TGCGCCAGCAGCTTGGAGGCGACCATGAACACTGAAGCTTTCTTT
TRBV6-6,.,TRBJ1-1,.,14,CASSLQGVNTEAFF,TGTGCCAGCAGCCTACAGGGAGTGAACACTGAAGCTTTCTTT
TRBV6-6,.,TRBJ2-2,.,16,CASSYSQTLNTGELFF,TGTGCCAGCAGTTACTCGCAGACACTCAACACCGGGGAGCTGTTTTTT
TRBV5-6,.,TRBJ2-1,TRBD1,17,CASSVTGGAYSYNEQFF,TGTGCCAGCAGCGTGACAGGGGGCGCATATTCCTACAATGAGCAGTTCTTC
TRBV5-1,.,TRBJ2-6,TRBD1,18,CASQPQGAKASGANVLTF,TGCGCCAGTCAACCACAGGGGGCGAAAGCCTCTGGGGCCAACGTCCTGACTTTC
TRBV5-6,.,TRBJ2-7,.,14,CASSLGLQSYEQYF,TGTGCCAGCAGCTTAGGGCTACAATCCTACGAGCAGTACTTC
TRBV19,.,TRBJ2-1,.,18,CASTVRTGLLSSYNEQFF,TGTGCCAGTACCGTGCGGACTGGACTCTTAAGCTCCTACAATGAGCAGTTCTTC
TRBV10-2,.,TRBJ2-3,TRBD2,15,CASSELAGAPDTQYF,TGCGCCAGCAGTGAACTAGCGGGGGCCCCAGATACGCAGTATTTT
TRBV5-4,.,TRBJ1-5,TRBD1,17,CASSSPSRDSPNQPQHF,TGTGCCAGCAGCTCCCCTTCCCGGGACAGCCCCAATCAGCCCCAGCATTTT
TRBV5-4,.,TRBJ1-2,.,14,CASSVWVPSYGYTF,TGTGCCAGCAGCGTGTGGGTCCCTTCTTATGGCTACACCTTC
TRBV10-3,.,TRBJ1-5,TRBD1,15,CAISPTGGTNQPQHF,TGTGCCATCAGCCCCACAGGGGGCACAAATCAGCCCCAGCATTTT
TRBV12-1,once,TRBJ2-3,.,15,CASSASGHSTDTQYF,TGTGCCAGCAGCGCCTCGGGACATAGCACAGATACGCAGTATTTT
TRBV30,few,TRBJ1-5,.,14,CAWSVRGGNQPQHF,TGTGCCTGGAGTGTACGGGGGGGCAATCAGCCCCAGCATTTT
TRBV28,.,TRBJ1-5,.,16,CASSLGGVLSNQPQHF,TGTGCCAGCAGTTTAGGAGGGGTCCTCAGCAATCAGCCCCAGCATTTT
TRBV7-2,.,TRBJ1-2,TRBD1,14,CASSSQGATYGYTF,TGTGCCAGCAGCTCGCAGGGGGCGACCTATGGCTACACCTTC
TRBV19,.,TRBJ2-1,.,14,CASRSSASRIEQFF,TGTGCCAGTAGGTCCTCGGCCTCCAGAATTGAGCAGTTCTTC
TRBV19,.,TRBJ2-1,.,12,CASRDLYNEQFF,TGTGCCAGTCGAGACCTATACAATGAGCAGTTCTTC
TRBV6-6,.,TRBJ1-2,.,14,CASSRGGTNLGYTF,TGTGCCAGCAGTAGAGGGGGTACCAATTTGGGCTACACCTTC